This TCR beta chain derives from a study of siplizumab effects on memory and regulatory T cells (dated by TCRdb to the late 2010s). About the investigation overall: The effect of the anti-CD2 antibody siplizumab on alloreactive T-cell subsets was examined in allogeneic mixed lymphocyte reactions constructed from human PBMCs. Study-wide conclusions, independent of this receptor: Sequences below about 10^-5 frequency were poorly captured, so only a minor fraction of alloreactive clones could be mapped to unstimulated subsets. Whether proliferating Tregs from siplizumab cultures actually had suppressive function was not functionally confirmed. Greater diversity appeared to be present in unstimulated naive T cells than in memory T cells, and a substantial contribution to the alloresponse seemed to be made by naive cells. For roughly 75-97% of proliferating CD4+ or CD8+ clones, no naive or memory phenotype could be assigned. Of the alloreactive CD4+ clones that could be mapped, the Treg-derived share averaged around 70% with siplizumab compared with 25% to 30% in control reactions. The cumulative frequency of alloreactive sequences that could be traced back to unstimulated CD4+ memory T cells was significantly reduced by siplizumab.

Sorted unstimulated T cells and proliferating T cells recovered from mixed lymphocyte reactions were subjected to TCRbeta CDR3 sequencing. Fresh whole blood from roughly nine HLA-typed healthy donors was used as the source from which PBMCs were isolated. To map where alloreactive clones came from, CD4+ regulatory T cells in the unstimulated state were FACS-sorted. Trimming removed 6 bases from V and 10 bases from J, leaving 13 bases between the germline ends. CDR1 SNHLY and CDR2 FYNNEI were looked up in the germline V gene. Inclusive of the bounding cysteine and phenylalanine, the CDR3 is 12 residues long. Of the read, only the CDR3 DNA is kept; its 36 bases are in frame from base 1. A note on this clone: No cognate antigen has been identified for it. No qualities accompany the bases; no much larger clone lies one base away.

The library was generated by the immunoSEQ multiplex PCR assay. Each sample had some 9.7 x 10^4 TCR templates assayed by the deep sequencing platform. Genomic DNA extracted from sorted T cells was the material used for TCRbeta CDR3 sequencing. Per the source publication's procedure: The R programming language was used for clonal analysis of TCRbeta CDR3 data. Unstimulated samples were compared with post-reaction CFSE-low samples to define alloreactive CD4+ and CD8+ clones. Regulatory or non-regulatory origin was assigned to alloreactive CD4+ clones by matching of sequences to sorted unstimulated Treg and non-Treg repertoires. In TCRdb, the immuneACCESS table is reduced to in-frame sequences with V and J assigned. These tables do not hold every clone; where another copy was compared, an unresolved V gene accounts for under half, and the others remain unexplained. The V and J calls and clone size are taken from that table; D and trimming were inferred from the DNA. This sample is represented by under 85,000 clones; over 70% of them were singletons. The ten largest account for 1.5% to 2% of the sample.

The source of this sequence is a human donor in good health. Sequences were obtained from Tregs sorted from blood. The rearranged segments are TRBV2 and TRBJ2-1, with a tentative D call of TRBD1 or TRBD2, each matching 7 bases. The base sequence is TGTGCCAGCAGAGGCAGGGGGGGGGAGCAGTTCTTC. This sequence encodes CASRGRGGEQFF. The full variable domain, with segments outside the CDR3 supplied by the reference TRBV2 and TRBJ2-1 proteins, appears as EPEVTQTPSHQVTQMGQEVILRCVPISNHLYFYWYRQILGQKVEFLVSFYNNEISEKSEIFDDQFSVERPDGSNFTLKIRSTKLEDSAMYFCASRGRGGEQFFGPGTRLTVL.